This TCR beta chain appears in the sequencing data of a study of T cell responses to AZD1222 COVID-19 vaccine. Repertoires were generated with immunoSEQ multiplex PCR, while TCRdb's copy carries only in-frame clones and drops some. The sample yields nearly 100,000 clones, approximately 90% seen once. Only one count was recorded for this clone. This TCR was recovered from an adult in good health. This sample comprised peripheral blood, obtained on day 0 of AZD1222 vaccination.

The CDR3 region has the DNA TGTGCCAGCAGCCTCCAGGGGGCGGATAGTTCACCCCTCCACTTT. This encodes CASSLQGADSSPLHF. This rearrangement joins TRBV11-2 to TRBJ1-6, with 8 bases identical to TRBD1. The V gene's germline CDR1 is SGHAT and CDR2 FQNNGV. V lost 5 bases, J lost 9 bases, and 9 bases stayed unmatched. The CDR3 has 15 amino acids.